The 3 T cell receptor beta chains reported below all come from one sample, sequenced in a study of response to subunit inactivated influenza vaccine. TCRdb used MiXCR to reprocess the RT-PCR reads, holding one entry per CDR3 protein. This table has 500,000 or so distinct CDR3 sequences, approximately 9.9% appearing once. The sequences come from PBMCs from blood, collected about 40 days after vaccination. The receptors were gathered from a man aged 50 or older who received an inactivated influenza vaccine.

V and J are TRBV5-1 and TRBJ2-7, with D maybe TRBD1 (6 bases). The V gene lost 0 bases and the J gene lost 3 bases, with 13 bases spanning the gap. The CDR3 covers 15 residues. Germline values: CDR1 SGHRS, CDR2 YFSETQ. The CDR3 loop reads CASSLGAGADYEQYF. Written as DNA, the CDR3 is TGCGCCAGCAGCTTGGGGGCAGGGGCTGACTACGAGCAGTACTTC.

The sample holds a few counts of this clonotype. One end of the junction does not line up with germline, which may come from a read error. This chain links TRBV7-7 with TRBJ2-3; D is undetermined. Germline V CDR1 and CDR2: SSHAT, FNYEAQ (reference sequence). CDR3 size: 15 residues. CDR3 nucleotide sequence: TGTGCTAGCAGCTTAACGGCGGCTAGCACAGATACGCAGTATTTT. This translates into CASSLTAASTDTQYF.

Points on this clonotype: One end of the junction fails to match germline, which may point to a read error. In DNA, the CDR3 is TGTGCTAGCAGTCTCAACCCCGGACACCCGAACACCGGGGAGCTGTTTTTT. Encoded protein: CASSLNPGHPNTGELFF. The genes are TRBV7-7 and TRBJ2-2; perhaps TRBD1 as D (5 bases). The CDR3 sequence is 17 residues long. The germline V gene encodes CDR1 SSHAT and CDR2 FNYEAQ (reference sequence).